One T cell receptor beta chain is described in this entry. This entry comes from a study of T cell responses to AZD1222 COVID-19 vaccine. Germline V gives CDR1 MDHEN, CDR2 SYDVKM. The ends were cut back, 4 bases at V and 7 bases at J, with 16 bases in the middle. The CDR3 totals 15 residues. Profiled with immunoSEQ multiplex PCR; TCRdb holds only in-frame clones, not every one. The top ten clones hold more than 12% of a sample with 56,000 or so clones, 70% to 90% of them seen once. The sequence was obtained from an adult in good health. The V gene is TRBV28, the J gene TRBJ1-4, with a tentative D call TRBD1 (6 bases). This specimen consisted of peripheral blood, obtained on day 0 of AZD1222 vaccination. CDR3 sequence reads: CASSSTGIRFEKLFF. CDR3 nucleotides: TGTGCCAGCAGTTCTACAGGGATCCGATTTGAAAAACTGTTTTTT.